This T cell receptor (beta chain) was sequenced for a study of Ad26.COV2.S vaccination and SARS-CoV-2 variants. The overall study: Once, or twice with 56 days between doses, Ad26.COV2.S was given intramuscularly.

Clones were sequenced by immunoSEQ multiplex PCR, and TCRdb holds only the in-frame ones, with some missing. Of 450,000 to 550,000 clones in the sample, roughly 89% were seen once. Study-level findings and limits: Spike-specific TCR breadth was greater after Ad26.COV2.S than placebo.

About this clone itself: Its antigen is not identified.

Stated treatment: around 19 received Ad26.COV2.S at low or high dose, single or two shots; a few received placebo; per-sample allocation not given. Each sample was drawn 63 days after the first injection (of vaccine or placebo). Germline CDR1 is MGHDK and CDR2 is SYGVNS. CDR3 size: 13 residues. With 0 bases removed from V and 6 bases from J, the gap between germline ends came to 8 bases. The clonotype comes from a person aged 18-60 years who received the Ad26.COV2.S COVID-19 vaccine or a placebo. The gene calls are TRBV25-1 and TRBJ1-2; D not resolved. Sequenced here: peripheral blood, sampled in a trial of Ad26.COV2.S vaccine versus placebo. CDR3 coding DNA: TGTGCCAGCAGTGAATATTACGGGGATGGCTACACCTTC. Its translation: CASSEYYGDGYTF.